This entry concerns a single TCR beta chain. Germline lookup yields CDR1 SGHVS and CDR2 FQNEAQ. The V gene end was trimmed by 0 bases and the J gene end by 3 bases; junction bases not matched to a gene: 2. This CDR3 has 15 residues. The data are from a study of blood T cell repertoires in COVID-19. At the level of the study: COVID-19 samples, acute and convalescent, were from the United States, Italy and Spain. T cells, B-cell-depleted T cells, or PBMCs provided the cDNA or gDNA that served as material.

TCRdb's table, derived via immunoSEQ multiplex PCR, lists solely in-frame clones and lacks some. In the table there are 200,000 to 300,000 clones, around 84% of which are singletons. The chain couples TRBV7-8 to TRBJ2-1; 7 nucleotides align to TRBD2. Sequencing used peripheral blood. This sequence originates from a man in his sixties with acute or convalescent COVID-19. The chain's CDR3 is CASSLAGGYYNEQFF. In DNA form, the CDR3 reads TGTGCCAGCAGCTTAGCGGGAGGGTACTACAATGAGCAGTTCTTC.